This T cell receptor (beta chain) came from a study of blood T cell repertoires in COVID-19. Data came from immunoSEQ multiplex PCR; TCRdb stores just in-frame clones and leaves some out. Here the sample spans 150,000 to 200,000 clones, about four fifths being singletons. This CDR3 spans 12 amino acids. This clone was seen just once. The sequence derives from a woman between 40 and 55 years old with COVID-19, enrolled during active disease. This sequence joins TRBV21-1 and TRBJ2-3; TRBD2, the table's D call, was not compared with the DNA. TRBV21-1 is a documented pseudogene. Material for sequencing was peripheral blood. Here the CDR3 reads CASSGPGDTQYF. The CDR3 nucleotides read TGTGCCAGCAGCGGTCCCGGAGATACGCAGTATTTT.